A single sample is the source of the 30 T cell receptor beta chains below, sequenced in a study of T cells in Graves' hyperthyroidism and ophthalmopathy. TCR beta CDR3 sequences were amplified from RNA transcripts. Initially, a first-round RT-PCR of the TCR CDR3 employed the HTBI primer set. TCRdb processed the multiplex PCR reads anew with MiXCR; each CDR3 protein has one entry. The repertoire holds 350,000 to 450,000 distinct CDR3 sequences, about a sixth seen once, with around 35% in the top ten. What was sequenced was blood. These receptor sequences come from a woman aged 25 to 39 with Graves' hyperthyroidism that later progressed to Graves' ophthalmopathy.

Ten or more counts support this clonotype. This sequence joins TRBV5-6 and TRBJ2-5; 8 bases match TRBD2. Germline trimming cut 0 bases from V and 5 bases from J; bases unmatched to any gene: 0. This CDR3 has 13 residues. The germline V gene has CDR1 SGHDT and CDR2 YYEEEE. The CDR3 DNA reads TGTGCCAGCAGCTTGGGACTAGCGGAGACCCAGTACTTC. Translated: CASSLGLAETQYF.

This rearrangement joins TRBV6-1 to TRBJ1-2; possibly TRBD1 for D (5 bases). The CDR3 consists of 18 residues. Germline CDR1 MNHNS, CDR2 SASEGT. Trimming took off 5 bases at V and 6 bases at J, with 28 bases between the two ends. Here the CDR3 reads CASSSYRRGGPGQDGYTF. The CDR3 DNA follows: TGTGCCAGCAGTAGTTACCGAAGGGGAGGACCCGGGCAGGATGGCTACACCTTC.

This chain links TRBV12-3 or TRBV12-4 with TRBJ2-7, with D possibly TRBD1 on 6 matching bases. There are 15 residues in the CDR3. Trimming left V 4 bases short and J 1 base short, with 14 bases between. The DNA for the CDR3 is TGTGCCAGCAGTTGGGGCAGGGGCCGTTCCTACGAGCAGTACTTC. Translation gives CASSWGRGRSYEQYF.

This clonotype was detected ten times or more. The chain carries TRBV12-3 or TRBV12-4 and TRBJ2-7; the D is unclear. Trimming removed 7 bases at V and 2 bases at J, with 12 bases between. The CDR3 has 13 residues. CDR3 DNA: TGTGCCAGCAACCGGGCCCCGACCTACGAGCAGTACTTC. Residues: CASNRAPTYEQYF.

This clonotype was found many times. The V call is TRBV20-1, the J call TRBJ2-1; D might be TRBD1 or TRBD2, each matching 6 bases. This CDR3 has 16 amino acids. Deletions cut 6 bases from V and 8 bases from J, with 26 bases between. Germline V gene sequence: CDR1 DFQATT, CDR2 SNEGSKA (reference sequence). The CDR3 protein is CSAKKGGTYYKDEQFF. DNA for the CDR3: TGCAGTGCCAAAAAGGGGGGTACCTACTACAAAGATGAGCAGTTCTTC.

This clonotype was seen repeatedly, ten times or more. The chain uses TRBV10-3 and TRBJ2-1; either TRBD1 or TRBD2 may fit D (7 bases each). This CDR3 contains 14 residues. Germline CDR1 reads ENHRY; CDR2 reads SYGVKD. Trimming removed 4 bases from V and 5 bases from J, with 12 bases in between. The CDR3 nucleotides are TGTGCCATCAGTGGGGCAGGGGGGGACAATGAGCAGTTCTTC. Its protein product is CAISGAGGDNEQFF.

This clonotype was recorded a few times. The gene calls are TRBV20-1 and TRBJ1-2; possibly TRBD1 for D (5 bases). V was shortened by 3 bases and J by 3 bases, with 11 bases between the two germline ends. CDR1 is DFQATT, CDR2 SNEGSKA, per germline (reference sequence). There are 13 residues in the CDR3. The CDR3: CSARTEGHYGYTF. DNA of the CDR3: TGCAGTGCTAGGACAGAGGGCCACTATGGCTACACCTTC.

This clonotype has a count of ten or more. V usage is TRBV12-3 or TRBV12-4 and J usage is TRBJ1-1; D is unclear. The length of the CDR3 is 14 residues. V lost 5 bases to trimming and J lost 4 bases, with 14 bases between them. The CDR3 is CASSLGAGSTEAFF. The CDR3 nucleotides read TGTGCCAGCAGTCTCGGTGCGGGAAGCACTGAAGCTTTCTTT.

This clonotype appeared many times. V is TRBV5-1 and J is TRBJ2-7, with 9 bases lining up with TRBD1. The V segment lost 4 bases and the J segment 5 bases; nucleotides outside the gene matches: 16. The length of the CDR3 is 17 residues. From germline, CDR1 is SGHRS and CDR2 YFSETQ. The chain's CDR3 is CASSLKYLGQGTHEQYF. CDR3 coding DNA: TGCGCCAGCAGCCTGAAATATCTAGGACAGGGGACCCACGAGCAGTACTTC.

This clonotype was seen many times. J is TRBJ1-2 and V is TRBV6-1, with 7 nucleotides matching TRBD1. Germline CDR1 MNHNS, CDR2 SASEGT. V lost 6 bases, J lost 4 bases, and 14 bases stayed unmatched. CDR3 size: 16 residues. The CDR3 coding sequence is TGTGCCAGCAGCGCAAACTACCGGGACAGTGCCTATGGCTACACCTTC. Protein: CASSANYRDSAYGYTF.

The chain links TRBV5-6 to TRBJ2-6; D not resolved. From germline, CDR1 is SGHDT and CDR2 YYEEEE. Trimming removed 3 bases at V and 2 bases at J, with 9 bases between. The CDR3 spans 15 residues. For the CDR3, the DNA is TGTGCCAGCAGCTCCAGGAGCCCTGGGGCCAACGTCCTGACTTTC. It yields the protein CASSSRSPGANVLTF.

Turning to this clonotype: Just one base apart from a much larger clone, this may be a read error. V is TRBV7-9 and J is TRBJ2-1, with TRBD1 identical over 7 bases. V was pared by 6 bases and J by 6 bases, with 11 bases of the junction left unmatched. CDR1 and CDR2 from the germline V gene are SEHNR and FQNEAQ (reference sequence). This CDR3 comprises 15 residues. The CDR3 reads CASRLVDRPTNEQFF. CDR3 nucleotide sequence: TGTGCCAGCAGACTAGTGGACAGGCCCACCAATGAGCAGTTCTTC.

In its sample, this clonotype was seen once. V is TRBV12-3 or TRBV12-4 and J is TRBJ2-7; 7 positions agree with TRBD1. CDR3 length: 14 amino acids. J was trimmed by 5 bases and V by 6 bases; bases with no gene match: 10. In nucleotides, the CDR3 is TGTGCCAGCAGCACCCTCAGACAGGGAAACGAGCAGTACTTC. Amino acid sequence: CASSTLRQGNEQYF.

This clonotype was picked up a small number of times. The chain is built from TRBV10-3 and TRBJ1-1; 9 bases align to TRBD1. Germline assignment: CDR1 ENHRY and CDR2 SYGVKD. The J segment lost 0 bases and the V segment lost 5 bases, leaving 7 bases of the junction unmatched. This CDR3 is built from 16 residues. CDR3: CAISWTGEGVNTEAFF. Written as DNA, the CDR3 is TGTGCCATCAGTTGGACAGGGGAGGGTGTGAACACTGAAGCTTTCTTT.

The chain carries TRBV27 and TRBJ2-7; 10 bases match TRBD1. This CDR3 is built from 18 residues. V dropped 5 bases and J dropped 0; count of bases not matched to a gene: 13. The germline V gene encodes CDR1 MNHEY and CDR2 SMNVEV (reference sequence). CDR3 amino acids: CASSPFKDRGLPSYEQYF. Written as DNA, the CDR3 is TGTGCCAGCAGTCCTTTCAAGGACAGGGGGTTACCCTCCTACGAGCAGTACTTC.

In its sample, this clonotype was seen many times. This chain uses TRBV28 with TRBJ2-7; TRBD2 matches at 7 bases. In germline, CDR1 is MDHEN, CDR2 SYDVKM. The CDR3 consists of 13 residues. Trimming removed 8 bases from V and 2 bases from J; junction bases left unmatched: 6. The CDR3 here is CASRRGSPYEQYF. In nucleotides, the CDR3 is TGTGCCAGCCGGCGGGGGTCTCCCTACGAGCAGTACTTC.

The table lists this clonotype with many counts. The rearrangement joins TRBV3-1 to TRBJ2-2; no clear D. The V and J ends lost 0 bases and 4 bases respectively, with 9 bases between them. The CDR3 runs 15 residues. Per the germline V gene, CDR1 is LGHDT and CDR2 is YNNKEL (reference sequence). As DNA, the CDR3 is TGTGCCAGCAGCCAAGATAGCCAAGTCACCGGGGAGCTGTTTTTT. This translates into CASSQDSQVTGELFF.

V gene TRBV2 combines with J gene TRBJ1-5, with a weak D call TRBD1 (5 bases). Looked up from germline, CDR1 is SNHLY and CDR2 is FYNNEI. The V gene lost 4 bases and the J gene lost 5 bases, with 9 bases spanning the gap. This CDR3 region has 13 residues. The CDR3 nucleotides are TGTGCCAGCAGTGCAGGGCTCGATCAGCCCCAGCATTTT. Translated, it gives CASSAGLDQPQHF.

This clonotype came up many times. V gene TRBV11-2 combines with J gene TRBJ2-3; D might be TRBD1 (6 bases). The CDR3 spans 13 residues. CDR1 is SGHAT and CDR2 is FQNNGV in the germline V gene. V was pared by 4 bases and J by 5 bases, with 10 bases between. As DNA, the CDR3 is TGTGCCAGCAGCTCAGGGACACAAGATACGCAGTATTTT. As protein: CASSSGTQDTQYF.

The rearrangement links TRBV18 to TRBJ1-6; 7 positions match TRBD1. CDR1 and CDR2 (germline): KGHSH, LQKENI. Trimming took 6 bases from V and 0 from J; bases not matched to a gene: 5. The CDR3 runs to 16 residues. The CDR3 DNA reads TGTGCCAGCTCGTCTCGGGACAGCTCCTATAATTCACCCCTCCACTTT. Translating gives CASSSRDSSYNSPLHF.

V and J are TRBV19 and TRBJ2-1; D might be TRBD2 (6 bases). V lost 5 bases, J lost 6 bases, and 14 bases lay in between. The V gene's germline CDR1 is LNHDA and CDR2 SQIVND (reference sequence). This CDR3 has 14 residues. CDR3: CASSQPGTFNEQFF. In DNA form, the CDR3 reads TGTGCCAGTAGTCAGCCCGGGACTTTCAATGAGCAGTTCTTC.

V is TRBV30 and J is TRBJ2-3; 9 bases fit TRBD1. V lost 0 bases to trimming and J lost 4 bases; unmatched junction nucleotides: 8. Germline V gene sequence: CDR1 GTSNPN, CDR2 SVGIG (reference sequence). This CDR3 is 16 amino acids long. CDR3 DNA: TGTGCCTGGAGTGTAGGGGACAGGGAGATTTCAGATACGCAGTATTTT. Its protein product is CAWSVGDREISDTQYF.

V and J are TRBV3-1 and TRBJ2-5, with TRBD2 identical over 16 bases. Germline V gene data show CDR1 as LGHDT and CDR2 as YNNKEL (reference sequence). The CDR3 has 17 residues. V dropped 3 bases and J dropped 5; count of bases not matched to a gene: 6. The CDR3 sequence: CASSQGLAGGSLETQYF. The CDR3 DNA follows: TGTGCCAGCAGCCAGGGACTAGCGGGGGGGTCTTTGGAGACCCAGTACTTC.

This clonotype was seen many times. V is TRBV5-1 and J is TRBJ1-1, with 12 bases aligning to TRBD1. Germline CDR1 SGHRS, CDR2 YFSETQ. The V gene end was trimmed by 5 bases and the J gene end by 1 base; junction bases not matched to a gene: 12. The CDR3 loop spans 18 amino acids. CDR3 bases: TGCGCCAGCAGAGCCTTTTTGGGACAGGGGGCCCGGAACACTGAAGCTTTCTTT. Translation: CASRAFLGQGARNTEAFF.

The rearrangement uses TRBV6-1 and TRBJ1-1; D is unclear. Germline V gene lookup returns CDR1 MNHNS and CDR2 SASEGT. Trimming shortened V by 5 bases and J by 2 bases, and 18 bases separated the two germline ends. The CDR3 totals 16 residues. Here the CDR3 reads CASSLFGWGFNTEAFF. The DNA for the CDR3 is TGTGCCAGCAGTCTCTTCGGGTGGGGATTTAACACTGAAGCTTTCTTT.

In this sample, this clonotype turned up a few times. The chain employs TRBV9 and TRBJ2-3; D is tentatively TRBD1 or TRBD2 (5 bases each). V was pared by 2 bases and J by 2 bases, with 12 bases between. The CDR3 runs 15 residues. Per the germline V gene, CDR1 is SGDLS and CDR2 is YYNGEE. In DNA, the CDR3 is TGTGCCAGCAGCGTGGTAGGGACCAACACAGATACGCAGTATTTT. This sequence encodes CASSVVGTNTDTQYF.

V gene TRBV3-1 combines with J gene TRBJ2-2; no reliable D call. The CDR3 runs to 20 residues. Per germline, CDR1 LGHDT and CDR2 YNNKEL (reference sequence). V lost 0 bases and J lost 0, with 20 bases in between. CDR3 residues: CASSQEWQLFRSSNTGELFF. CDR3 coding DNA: TGTGCCAGCAGCCAAGAGTGGCAGCTGTTTAGATCATCGAACACCGGGGAGCTGTTTTTT. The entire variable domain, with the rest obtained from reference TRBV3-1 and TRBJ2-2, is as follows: DTAVSQTPKYLVTQMGNDKSIKCEQNLGHDTMYWYKQDSKKFLKIMFSYNNKELIINETVPNRFSPKSPDKAHLNLHINSLELGDSAVYFCASSQEWQLFRSSNTGELFFGEGSRLTVL.

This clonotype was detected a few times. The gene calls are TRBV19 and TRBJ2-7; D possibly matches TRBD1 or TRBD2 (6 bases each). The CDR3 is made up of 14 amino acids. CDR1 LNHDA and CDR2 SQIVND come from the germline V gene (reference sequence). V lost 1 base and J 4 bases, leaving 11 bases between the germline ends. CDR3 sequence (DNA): TGTGCCAGTAGTATAGCGGGGGCTCAGTACGAGCAGTACTTC. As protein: CASSIAGAQYEQYF.

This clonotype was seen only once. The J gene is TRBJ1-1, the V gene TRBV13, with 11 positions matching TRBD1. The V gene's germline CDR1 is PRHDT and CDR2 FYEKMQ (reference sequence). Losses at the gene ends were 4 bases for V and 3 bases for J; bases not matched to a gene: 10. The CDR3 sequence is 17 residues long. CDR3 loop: CASSWPPGQGGDTEAFF. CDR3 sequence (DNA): TGTGCCAGCAGCTGGCCACCGGGACAGGGGGGGGACACTGAAGCTTTCTTT. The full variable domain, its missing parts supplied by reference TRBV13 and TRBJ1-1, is AAGVIQSPRHLIKEKRETATLKCYPIPRHDTVYWYQQGPGQDPQFLISFYEKMQSDKGSIPDRFSAQQFSDYHSELNMSSLELGDSALYFCASSWPPGQGGDTEAFFGQGTRLTVV.

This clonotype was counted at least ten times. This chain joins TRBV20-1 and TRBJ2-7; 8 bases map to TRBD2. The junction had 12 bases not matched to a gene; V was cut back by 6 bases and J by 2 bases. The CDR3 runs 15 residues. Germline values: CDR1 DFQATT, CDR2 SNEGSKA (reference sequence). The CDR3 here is CSAILTGGRTYEQYF. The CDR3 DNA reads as TGCAGTGCCATACTTACGGGGGGGAGGACCTACGAGCAGTACTTC.